These 10 T cell receptor beta chains share one sample of origin, sequenced in a study of blood T cell dynamics during melanoma immunotherapy. Indicated time point: week 3, after first cycle of checkpoint inhibitor. Here immunoSEQ multiplex PCR was the method, and the copy in TCRdb shows in-frame clones only, minus some. The sample shows about 11,000 clones, 80% of them seen only once. Here the sequenced sample was blood, taken from a patient treated with checkpoint blockade. The source of these receptors is a human donor with melanoma.

The chain links TRBV28 to TRBJ1-2, with D possibly matching TRBD1 (5 bases). Germline values: CDR1 MDHEN, CDR2 SYDVKM. V lost 5 bases and J lost 5, with 12 bases in between. The CDR3 has 13 amino acids. Written as DNA, the CDR3 is TGTGCCAGCAGTCCCCAGGGCTGGTATGGCTACACCTTC. It is translated as CASSPQGWYGYTF.

The chain employs TRBV5-1 and TRBJ1-2; D gene uncertain. The CDR3 is made up of 15 amino acids. V lost 0 bases, J lost 0 bases, and 9 bases lay in between. Germline V gives CDR1 SGHRS, CDR2 YFSETQ. CDR3 bases: TGCGCCAGCAGCTTGGTCGCAGGATCTAACTATGGCTACACCTTC. Translated, it gives CASSLVAGSNYGYTF. Full variable domain (outside the CDR3, taken from reference TRBV5-1 and TRBJ1-2): KAGVTQTPRYLIKTRGQQVTLSCSPISGHRSVSWYQQTPGQGLQFLFEYFSETQRNKGNFPGRFSGRQFSNSRSEMNVSTLELGDSALYLCASSLVAGSNYGYTFGSGTRLTVV.

The V gene is TRBV2, the J gene TRBJ2-3; weak D call: TRBD1 (6 bases). Germline CDR1 and CDR2: SNHLY and FYNNEI. Trimming took 6 bases from V and 3 from J, leaving 10 bases between them. CDR3 length: 13 amino acids. CDR3 nucleotide sequence: TGTGCCAGCAGCTTACAGGGAACAGATACGCAGTATTTT. Amino acid sequence: CASSLQGTDTQYF.

The V gene is TRBV6-6, the J gene TRBJ1-5, with D possibly being TRBD1 (5 bases). Trimming pared 9 bases from V and 0 bases from J, leaving 15 bases between. Germline V gives CDR1 MNHNY, CDR2 SVGAGI (reference sequence). The CDR3 is made up of 15 amino acids. Here the CDR3 reads CASSRDGYSNQPQHF. In DNA, the CDR3 is TGTGCCAGTTCGAGGGACGGCTATAGCAATCAGCCCCAGCATTTT.

The chain combines TRBV7-2 with TRBJ2-3, with D unclear. V dropped 1 base and J dropped 8 bases, with 10 bases sitting between them. This CDR3 is built from 13 residues. Germline CDR1 reads SGHTA; CDR2 reads FQGNSA. CDR3 in amino acids: CASSLVAPGTQYF. In DNA form, the CDR3 reads TGTGCCAGCAGCTTAGTCGCCCCGGGTACGCAGTATTTT.

This chain connects TRBV21-1 to TRBJ2-1; TRBD1 is the table's D call and was not checked against the DNA. TRBV21-1 is an annotated pseudogene. CDR3 size: 15 residues. CDR3 sequence: CASSKEIVQQGEQFF. CDR3 nucleotide sequence: TGTGCCAGCAGCAAAGAAATAGTTCAACAGGGCGAGCAGTTCTTC.

V usage is TRBV5-1 and J usage is TRBJ2-1; 9 bases match TRBD1. J was trimmed by 1 base and V by 3 bases; bases with no gene match: 2. CDR1 and CDR2 (germline): SGHRS, YFSETQ. The CDR3 is 15 amino acids. DNA of the CDR3: TGCGCCAGCAGCTCGGACAGGGGTTCCTACAATGAGCAGTTCTTC. Amino acids: CASSSDRGSYNEQFF.

The V call is TRBV21-1, the J call TRBJ1-4; TRBD1 was called by the table and not checked on the DNA. TRBV21-1 is designated a pseudogene. The CDR3 is 15 amino acids. The CDR3 DNA reads TGTGCCAGCAGCCTCTCAGGGCTCACTAATGAAAAACTGTTTTTT. Residues: CASSLSGLTNEKLFF.

The CDR3 nucleotides are TGTGCCATCAGTGAGGAACAGTTAAACACTGAAGCTTTCTTT. Translating it yields CAISEEQLNTEAFF. The chain has TRBV10-3 and TRBJ1-1; D is ambiguous. The CDR3 covers 14 residues. Between the trimmed V and J ends, which lost 2 bases and 2 bases, there was a span of 9 bases. The germline V gene has CDR1 ENHRY and CDR2 SYGVKD.

The chain has TRBV2 and TRBJ2-5; D tentatively reads TRBD1 or TRBD2 (5 bases each). V was pared by 8 bases and J by 2 bases, with 12 bases between. Germline loops: CDR1 SNHLY, CDR2 FYNNEI. CDR3 size: 13 residues. In nucleotides, the CDR3 is TGTGCCAGCTCCGGGACGACTCAAGAGACCCAGTACTTC. Translating it yields CASSGTTQETQYF.